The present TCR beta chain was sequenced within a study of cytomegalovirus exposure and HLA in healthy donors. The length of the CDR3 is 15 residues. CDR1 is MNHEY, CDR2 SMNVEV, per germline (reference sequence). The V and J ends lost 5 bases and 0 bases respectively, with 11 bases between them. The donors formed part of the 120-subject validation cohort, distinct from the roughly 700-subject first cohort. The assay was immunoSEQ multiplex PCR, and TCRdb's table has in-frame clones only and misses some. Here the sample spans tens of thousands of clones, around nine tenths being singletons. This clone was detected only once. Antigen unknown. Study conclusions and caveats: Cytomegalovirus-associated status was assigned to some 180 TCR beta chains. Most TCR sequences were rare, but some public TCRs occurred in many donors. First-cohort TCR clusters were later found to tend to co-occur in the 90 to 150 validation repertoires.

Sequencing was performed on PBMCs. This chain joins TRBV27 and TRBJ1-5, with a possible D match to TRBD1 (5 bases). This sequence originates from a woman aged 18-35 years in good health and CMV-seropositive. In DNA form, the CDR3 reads TGTGCCAGCAGTGGGGGGGTCAATAGCAATCAGCCCCAGCATTTT. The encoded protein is CASSGGVNSNQPQHF.